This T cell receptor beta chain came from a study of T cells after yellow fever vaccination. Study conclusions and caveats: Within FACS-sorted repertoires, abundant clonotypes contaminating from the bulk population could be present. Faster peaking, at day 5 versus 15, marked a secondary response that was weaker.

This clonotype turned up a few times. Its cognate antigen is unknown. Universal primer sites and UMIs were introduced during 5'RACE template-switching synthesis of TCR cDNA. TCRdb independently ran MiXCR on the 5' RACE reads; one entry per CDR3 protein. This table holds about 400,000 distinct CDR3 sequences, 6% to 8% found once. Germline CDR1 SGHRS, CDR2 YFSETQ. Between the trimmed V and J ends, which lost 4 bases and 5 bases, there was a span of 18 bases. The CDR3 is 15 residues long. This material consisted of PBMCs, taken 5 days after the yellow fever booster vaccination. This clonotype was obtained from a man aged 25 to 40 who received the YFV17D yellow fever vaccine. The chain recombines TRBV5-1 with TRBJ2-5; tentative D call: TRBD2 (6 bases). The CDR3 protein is CASSNAGRIMETQYF. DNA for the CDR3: TGCGCCAGCAGCAACGCAGGGAGGATCATGGAGACCCAGTACTTC.